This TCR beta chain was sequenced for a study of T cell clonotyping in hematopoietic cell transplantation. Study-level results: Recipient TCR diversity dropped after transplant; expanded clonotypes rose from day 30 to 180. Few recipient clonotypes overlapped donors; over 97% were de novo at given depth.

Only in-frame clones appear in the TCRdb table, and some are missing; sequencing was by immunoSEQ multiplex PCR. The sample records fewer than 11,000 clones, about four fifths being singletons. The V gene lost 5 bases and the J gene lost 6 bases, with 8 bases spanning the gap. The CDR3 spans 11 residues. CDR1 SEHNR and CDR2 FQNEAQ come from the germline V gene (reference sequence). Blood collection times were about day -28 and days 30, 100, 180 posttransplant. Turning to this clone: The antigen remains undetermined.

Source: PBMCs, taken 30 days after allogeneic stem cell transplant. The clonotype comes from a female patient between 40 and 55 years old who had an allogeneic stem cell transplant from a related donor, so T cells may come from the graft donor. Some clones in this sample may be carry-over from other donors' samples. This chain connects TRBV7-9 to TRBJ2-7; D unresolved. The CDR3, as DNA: TGTGCCAGCAGCCCCCAAAGCGAGCAGTACTTC. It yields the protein CASSPQSEQYF.